One sample yielded the 26 T cell receptor beta chains listed below, sequenced in a study of cytomegalovirus exposure and HLA in healthy donors. The PCR employed 60 Vbeta primers together with 13 Jbeta primers. Data came from immunoSEQ multiplex PCR; TCRdb stores just in-frame clones and leaves some out. Of 150,000 to 200,000 clones listed, 82% are singletons. The sample consisted of PBMCs. These receptors originate from a male donor in good health and CMV-seropositive.

This chain links TRBV7-2 with TRBJ2-3; D is possibly TRBD1 (5 bases). The CDR3 extends over 15 amino acids. From germline, CDR1 is SGHTA and CDR2 FQGNSA. V lost 3 bases, J lost 4 bases, and 14 bases lay in between. CDR3: CASSFGQGSPDTQYF. CDR3 nucleotide sequence: TGTGCCAGCAGCTTTGGGCAGGGTTCCCCAGATACGCAGTATTTT. Combining the CDR3 with reference TRBV7-2 and TRBJ2-3 gives the whole variable domain GAGVSQSPSNKVTEKGKDVELRCDPISGHTALYWYRQSLGQGLEFLIYFQGNSAPDKSGLPSDRFSAERTGGSVSTLTIQRTQQEDSAVYLCASSFGQGSPDTQYFGPGTRLTVL.

V and J are TRBV7-9 and TRBJ1-6; 7 bases match TRBD1. Germline V gene lookup returns CDR1 SEHNR and CDR2 FQNEAQ (reference sequence). The CDR3 has 15 amino acids. Trimming at V came to 5 bases and at J to 10 bases, leaving 11 bases not matched to a gene. The CDR3 DNA sequence: TGTGCCAGCAGCCCAAGTAGGACAGGCGGATCACCCCTCCACTTT. Protein: CASSPSRTGGSPLHF.

This sequence joins TRBV4-3 and TRBJ1-2; D gene ambiguous. The CDR3 contains 15 residues. Trimming pared 0 bases from V and 2 bases from J, leaving 10 bases between. Per germline, CDR1 LGHNA and CDR2 YSLEER. For the CDR3, the DNA is TGCGCCAGCAGCCAAGATGAGGGTTTGAACTATGGCTACACCTTC. The encoded protein is CASSQDEGLNYGYTF.

V and J are TRBV5-5 and TRBJ1-2; no firm D call. CDR1 SGHKS and CDR2 YYEKEE come from the germline V gene (reference sequence). V gave up 1 base and J gave up 4 bases, with 14 bases separating them. There are 15 residues in the CDR3. The CDR3 here is CASSLISAVPYGYTF. In nucleotides, the CDR3 is TGTGCCAGCAGCTTGATTAGTGCGGTCCCCTATGGCTACACCTTC.

The chain uses TRBV30 and TRBJ1-3; the D gene is possibly TRBD1 (6 bases). This CDR3 has 13 amino acids. Trimming stripped 0 bases from V and 6 bases from J, with 9 bases between. From germline, CDR1 is GTSNPN and CDR2 SVGIG (reference sequence). DNA for the CDR3: TGTGCCTGGAGTGTACACAGGGCAAACACCATATATTTT. This translates into CAWSVHRANTIYF. Full variable domain (outside the CDR3, taken from reference TRBV30 and TRBJ1-3): SQTIHQWPATLVQPVGSPLSLECTVEGTSNPNLYWYRQAAGRGLQLLFYSVGIGQISSEVPQNLSASRPQDRQFILSSKKLLLSDSGFYLCAWSVHRANTIYFGEGSWLTVV.

The CDR3 region has the DNA TGTGCCAGCAGCTCCTCGGGACTAGCGGGGACCTACAATGAGCAGTTCTTC. It encodes CASSSSGLAGTYNEQFF. This chain connects TRBV7-2 to TRBJ2-1; 13 bases are shared with TRBD2. Germline lookup yields CDR1 SGHTA and CDR2 FQGNSA. The CDR3 is made up of 17 amino acids. Trimming removed 4 bases from V and 2 bases from J; junction bases left unmatched: 5.

Only a few counts were recorded for this clone. The chain is built from TRBV4-3 and TRBJ1-2, with a weak D call TRBD1 (6 bases). The CDR3 spans 14 residues. V was trimmed by 0 bases and J by 4 bases, leaving 9 bases between them. CDR1 LGHNA and CDR2 YSLEER come from the germline V gene. DNA for the CDR3: TGCGCCAGCAGCCAAGATGACAGGAGCTATGGCTACACCTTC. Encoded protein: CASSQDDRSYGYTF.

Worth noting for this clone: Other DNA sequences in the sample encode the same CDR3. This chain connects TRBV5-1 to TRBJ1-1; D is possibly TRBD1 (6 bases). There are 14 residues in the CDR3. The V end lost 0 bases, the J end lost 2 bases, and 8 bases lay between the germline ends. Germline CDR1 SGHRS, CDR2 YFSETQ. The CDR3: CASSLVGGNTEAFF. The CDR3 DNA is TGCGCCAGCAGCTTGGTTGGGGGCAACACTGAAGCTTTCTTT.

The chain is built from TRBV11-2 and TRBJ2-3; weak D call: TRBD1 (5 bases). The germline V gene encodes CDR1 SGHAT and CDR2 FQNNGV. The V gene lost 1 base and the J gene lost 1 base, with 12 bases spanning the gap. The CDR3 spans 16 residues. DNA of the CDR3: TGTGCCAGCAGCTTAGCCAATACACAGGGCACAGATACGCAGTATTTT. Its protein is CASSLANTQGTDTQYF.

The chain uses TRBV27 and TRBJ2-7; D may be TRBD1 (6 bases). Trimming left V 5 bases short and J 2 bases short, with 10 bases between. Germline V gene lookup returns CDR1 MNHEY and CDR2 SMNVEV (reference sequence). CDR3 length equals 13 residues. The CDR3 sequence: CASSPQGTYEQYF. CDR3 DNA: TGTGCCAGCAGTCCCCAGGGGACCTACGAGCAGTACTTC.

The chain links TRBV5-6 to TRBJ1-2; TRBD1 aligns across 7 bases. This CDR3 region has 14 residues. J was trimmed by 3 bases and V by 4 bases; bases with no gene match: 6. Germline V gives CDR1 SGHDT, CDR2 YYEEEE. CDR3 sequence (DNA): TGTGCCAGCAGCCTAATACAGGGGTACTATGGCTACACCTTC. Translation: CASSLIQGYYGYTF.

This chain joins TRBV2 and TRBJ1-1, with D perhaps matching TRBD1 (5 bases). The CDR3 has 13 residues. CDR1 and CDR2 (germline): SNHLY, FYNNEI. V lost 10 bases, J lost 4 bases, and 16 bases lay in between. CDR3: CATAAGVSTEAFF. In nucleotides, the CDR3 is TGTGCCACGGCGGCGGGGGTATCCACTGAAGCTTTCTTT. Full variable domain (rest looked up from reference TRBV2 and TRBJ1-1): EPEVTQTPSHQVTQMGQEVILRCVPISNHLYFYWYRQILGQKVEFLVSFYNNEISEKSEIFDDQFSVERPDGSNFTLKIRSTKLEDSAMYFCATAAGVSTEAFFGQGTRLTVV.

The J gene is TRBJ1-5, the V gene TRBV2, with 7 positions matching TRBD1. The CDR3 loop spans 16 amino acids. In germline, CDR1 is SNHLY, CDR2 FYNNEI. V shed 2 bases, J shed 3 bases, and the junction held 7 bases outside the gene matches. The CDR3 sequence: CASSELGDRFNQPQHF. CDR3 bases: TGTGCCAGCAGTGAATTAGGGGACAGATTCAATCAGCCCCAGCATTTT.

This clone was recorded a few times. The rearrangement links TRBV15 to TRBJ1-2; tentatively, D is TRBD1 (5 bases). Trimming shortened V by 3 bases and J by 4 bases, and 9 bases separated the two germline ends. The length of the CDR3 is 13 residues. Germline lookup yields CDR1 LNHNV and CDR2 YYDKDF (reference sequence). This CDR3 reads CATSSSGFYGYTF. The CDR3 nucleotides are TGTGCCACCAGCAGCTCAGGGTTCTATGGCTACACCTTC.

The gene calls are TRBV9 and TRBJ2-7, with D perhaps matching TRBD1 (6 bases). The V gene's germline CDR1 is SGDLS and CDR2 YYNGEE. Trimming cost V 1 base and J 5 bases, with 10 bases left between them. CDR3 length: 13 amino acids. CDR3 sequence (DNA): TGTGCCAGCAGCGTATCCACAGGGAACGAGCAGTACTTC. Translating it yields CASSVSTGNEQYF.

This chain connects TRBV4-1 to TRBJ1-4, with D unclear. Germline assignment: CDR1 MGHRA and CDR2 YSYEKL. The length of the CDR3 is 12 residues. V was cut by 3 bases and J by 4 bases, with 3 bases left in between. The CDR3 protein is CASSHFNEKLFF. DNA for the CDR3: TGCGCCAGCAGCCACTTTAATGAAAAACTGTTTTTT.

With regard to this clone: Its ends do not fully match the called genes, so a read error is possible. The chain links TRBV2 to TRBJ2-6; a possible D gene is TRBD2 (6 bases). Germline values: CDR1 SNHLY, CDR2 FYNNEI. The CDR3 is made up of 17 amino acids. DNA for the CDR3: TGTGCCAGCAGTGAAAGGAGGGGCCGGTCTGGGGCCAACGGCCTGACTTTC. This gives the protein CASSERRGRSGANGLTF.

The chain couples TRBV15 to TRBJ2-7; 7 positions agree with TRBD1. The junction had 4 bases not matched to a gene; V was cut back by 2 bases and J by 3 bases. The germline gives CDR1 LNHNV, CDR2 YYDKDF (reference sequence). The CDR3 extends over 14 amino acids. CDR3 region: CATSRNRDSYEQYF. The CDR3 DNA follows: TGTGCCACCAGCAGAAACCGGGACAGCTACGAGCAGTACTTC. The entire variable domain, with the rest obtained from reference TRBV15 and TRBJ2-7, is as follows: DAMVIQNPRYQVTQFGKPVTLSCSQTLNHNVMYWYQQKSSQAPKLLFHYYDKDFNNEADTPDNFQSRRPNTSFCFLDIRSPGLGDTAMYLCATSRNRDSYEQYFGPGTRLTVT.

The genes are TRBV6-5 and TRBJ1-2, with TRBD1 identical over 7 bases. J was trimmed by 6 bases and V by 6 bases; bases with no gene match: 7. The CDR3 has 13 residues. Germline assignment: CDR1 MNHEY and CDR2 SVGAGI. The CDR3 reads CASSRQGDDGYTF. The CDR3 region has the DNA TGTGCCAGCAGCAGACAGGGAGATGATGGCTACACCTTC.

The CDR3 sequence: CASSLVGLAGGPTIQETQYF. The CDR3 region has the DNA TGTGCCAGCAGCTTGGTGGGACTAGCGGGGGGGCCGACCATTCAAGAGACCCAGTACTTC. The rearrangement uses TRBV5-4 and TRBJ2-5; 16 nucleotides align to TRBD2. The CDR3 extends over 20 amino acids. V dropped 0 bases and J dropped 2; count of bases not matched to a gene: 10. In germline, CDR1 is SGHNT, CDR2 YYREEE (reference sequence).

The V and J genes are TRBV10-3 and TRBJ1-2; 7 bases fit TRBD1. Germline CDR1 is ENHRY and CDR2 is SYGVKD. The CDR3 is made up of 13 amino acids. The V and J ends lost 7 bases and 6 bases, in that order; junction bases with no gene match: 8. CDR3 sequence (DNA): TGTGCCATCAAACCAACAGGGGAGGATGGCTACACCTTC. Protein: CAIKPTGEDGYTF.

This clone was picked up one time. This sequence joins TRBV6-1 and TRBJ2-1, with 9 bases identical to TRBD1. V dropped 1 base and J dropped 15; count of bases not matched to a gene: 10. The CDR3 contains 14 residues. Germline CDR1 reads MNHNS; CDR2 reads SASEGT. CDR3 nucleotide sequence: TGTGCCAGCAGTGAAGGGACAGGGGTTCGATCGTGGTTCTTC. It codes for CASSEGTGVRSWFF.

V usage is TRBV2 and J usage is TRBJ1-2; D uncertain. The CDR3 runs to 13 residues. The germline V gene encodes CDR1 SNHLY and CDR2 FYNNEI. The V gene lost 3 bases and the J gene lost 2 bases, with 7 bases spanning the gap. The CDR3 DNA reads as TGTGCCAGCAGTGATCGGGGAAACTATGGCTACACCTTC. Translation gives CASSDRGNYGYTF.

The chain joins TRBV11-2 to TRBJ1-1, with unresolved D. This CDR3 is 11 amino acids long. Trimming removed 5 bases at V and 4 bases at J, with 5 bases between. CDR1 is SGHAT and CDR2 is FQNNGV in the germline V gene. The CDR3 here is CASSAFTEAFF. The CDR3 bases are TGTGCCAGCAGCGCGTTCACTGAAGCTTTCTTT.

The chain carries TRBV27 and TRBJ2-3, with D uncertain. Trimming shortened V by 6 bases and J by 5 bases, and 15 bases separated the two germline ends. Per the germline V gene, CDR1 is MNHEY and CDR2 is SMNVEV (reference sequence). The CDR3 consists of 14 residues. CDR3: CASSSRILRDTQYF. CDR3 nucleotides: TGTGCCAGCAGCTCCAGAATCCTCAGAGATACGCAGTATTTT.

The chain is built from TRBV27 and TRBJ1-1; weak D call: TRBD1 (6 bases). Germline V gene lookup returns CDR1 MNHEY and CDR2 SMNVEV (reference sequence). V was pared by 3 bases and J by 0 bases, with 14 bases between. This CDR3 spans 16 amino acids. The CDR3 nucleotides read TGTGCCAGCAGTTTTGGGGGGGCAGGGTTGAACACTGAAGCTTTCTTT. The encoded protein is CASSFGGAGLNTEAFF.